This T cell receptor (beta chain) emerged from a study of post-analysis software for immune sequencing data. In the study overall: Recorded subtypes: relapsing-remitting, secondary progressive, progressive-relapsing; some patients unannotated.

Unique molecular identifiers tagged the TCR beta cDNA libraries. The T cell input of 1 to 10 million gave about 500,000 cDNA molecules. One entry per CDR3 protein results from TCRdb running MiXCR on the PCR reads. The sample yields almost 700,000 distinct CDR3 sequences, 55% to 70% seen once. This CDR3 region has 16 residues. Germline assignment: CDR1 SGHNT and CDR2 YYREEE (reference sequence). V lost 0 bases and J 6 bases, leaving 17 bases between the germline ends. For this clonotype: Its antigen is unknown.

Broader study findings: The normalized Chao1 diversity of multiple sclerosis patients was significantly lower than that of controls. Co-batched samples clustered tightly together by F measure. Among roughly 5 TRBV segments more frequent in patients than controls were TRBV5-6, TRBV5-1 and TRBV20-1.

Sequencing was done on a sample of blood. The chain couples TRBV5-4 to TRBJ2-3; possibly TRBD2 for D (6 bases). The clonotype originates from a girl aged 2 to 10 with multiple sclerosis. The CDR3 protein is CASSLAGAGLSDTQYF. The CDR3, as DNA: TGTGCCAGCAGCTTGGCCGGGGCGGGGTTGTCGGATACGCAGTATTTT.